Listed below are T cell receptor beta chains from one sample, sequenced in a study of shared clonotypes between healthy human individuals. Repertoires were generated with immunoSEQ multiplex PCR, while TCRdb's copy carries only in-frame clones and drops some. The data show around 690,000 clones, about 90% seen once. The sequencing sample was made of memory CD8+ T cells from PBMCs. The source of these receptors is a man between 18 and 29 years old in good health. Some clones in this sample may be carry-over from other donors' samples. Each CDR3 is given with its conserved first and last residue. A D gene is named only where the DNA matches it firmly. Size tells how often a clone was seen (once, few, many) or the class of an expanded clone, and some rows leave it out.

v_call: TRBV4-1; j_call: TRBJ2-7; d_call: TRBD2; clone_size: NA; cdr3_aa: CASSQVGISGWQYF; cdr3_nt: TGCGCCAGCAGCCAAGTTGGGATTAGCGGGTGGCAGTACTTC
v_call: TRBV10-2; j_call: TRBJ2-7; d_call: NA; clone_size: NA; cdr3_aa: CASRDGSYEQYF; cdr3_nt: TGCGCCAGCAGGGACGGCTCCTACGAGCAGTACTTC
v_call: TRBV6-1; j_call: TRBJ2-5; d_call: NA; clone_size: NA; cdr3_aa: CASSESPGRGETQYF; cdr3_nt: TGTGCCAGCAGTGAATCTCCAGGGAGAGGAGAGACCCAGTACTTC
v_call: TRBV21-1; j_call: TRBJ1-1; d_call: NA; clone_size: NA; cdr3_aa: CASSKGGPRGDRVATEAFF; cdr3_nt: TGTGCCAGCAGCAAAGGAGGTCCCCGCGGGGACAGGGTTGCCACTGAAGCTTTCTTT
v_call: TRBV2; j_call: TRBJ1-5; d_call: NA; clone_size: NA; cdr3_aa: CASSALQVLVYQPQHF; cdr3_nt: TGTGCCAGCAGCGCCTTACAAGTCTTGGTCTATCAGCCCCAGCATTTT
v_call: TRBV28; j_call: TRBJ2-4; d_call: TRBD2; clone_size: NA; cdr3_aa: CASSSGTSGSMAKNIQYF; cdr3_nt: TGTGCCAGCAGCTCTGGGACTAGCGGGAGTATGGCCAAAAACATTCAGTACTTC
v_call: TRBV7-9; j_call: TRBJ1-1; d_call: NA; clone_size: NA; cdr3_aa: CASSLGATEAFF; cdr3_nt: TGTGCCAGCAGCTTAGGGGCCACTGAAGCTTTCTTT
v_call: TRBV9; j_call: TRBJ2-7; d_call: TRBD1; clone_size: NA; cdr3_aa: CASSVALDRDYEQYF; cdr3_nt: TGTGCCAGCAGCGTAGCTCTGGACAGGGACTACGAGCAGTACTTC
v_call: TRBV20-1; j_call: TRBJ2-1; d_call: NA; clone_size: NA; cdr3_aa: CSARSGLEQFF; cdr3_nt: TGCAGTGCTAGAAGTGGACTTGAGCAGTTCTTC
v_call: TRBV4-3; j_call: TRBJ2-2; d_call: TRBD2; clone_size: NA; cdr3_aa: CASSQASGIVGELFF; cdr3_nt: TGCGCCAGCAGCCAAGCCAGCGGGATCGTCGGGGAGCTGTTTTTT
v_call: TRBV29-1; j_call: TRBJ1-2; d_call: NA; clone_size: NA; cdr3_aa: CSVEVAERSDYTF; cdr3_nt: TGCAGCGTTGAAGTAGCAGAGCGATCTGACTACACCTTC
v_call: TRBV7-9; j_call: TRBJ2-5; d_call: TRBD2; clone_size: NA; cdr3_aa: CASRGAAASGRETQYF; cdr3_nt: TGTGCCAGCAGGGGCGCAGCGGCTAGCGGGAGGGAGACCCAGTACTTC
v_call: TRBV30; j_call: TRBJ2-3; d_call: NA; clone_size: NA; cdr3_aa: CAWRTDADTQYF; cdr3_nt: TGTGCCTGGAGAACAGACGCAGATACGCAGTATTTT
v_call: TRBV27; j_call: TRBJ2-7; d_call: NA; clone_size: NA; cdr3_aa: CASGFLGEVLYEQYF; cdr3_nt: TGTGCCAGCGGGTTTTTGGGGGAGGTTTTATACGAGCAGTACTTC
v_call: TRBV5-1; j_call: TRBJ2-1; d_call: NA; clone_size: NA; cdr3_aa: CASSLISSQTASYNEQFF; cdr3_nt: TGCGCCAGCAGCTTGATTTCGTCCCAGACGGCATCCTACAATGAGCAGTTCTTC
v_call: TRBV4-1; j_call: TRBJ1-5; d_call: NA; clone_size: NA; cdr3_aa: CASSQGNQPQHF; cdr3_nt: TGCGCCAGCAGCCAGGGGAATCAGCCCCAGCATTTT
v_call: TRBV7-2; j_call: TRBJ2-1; d_call: TRBD2; clone_size: NA; cdr3_aa: CASSTGLPGVF; cdr3_nt: TGTGCCAGCAGCACGGGACTACCCGGTGTCTTC
v_call: TRBV11-2; j_call: TRBJ2-7; d_call: NA; clone_size: NA; cdr3_aa: CASSLVLGTLYEQYF; cdr3_nt: TGTGCCAGCAGCTTAGTATTAGGGACACTCTACGAGCAGTACTTC
v_call: TRBV13; j_call: TRBJ1-2; d_call: NA; clone_size: NA; cdr3_aa: CASSDGVTDSYGYTF; cdr3_nt: TGTGCCAGCAGTGACGGGGTTACAGATTCCTATGGCTACACCTTC
v_call: TRBV4-3; j_call: TRBJ2-7; d_call: NA; clone_size: NA; cdr3_aa: CASSQDLAGTYEQYF; cdr3_nt: TGCGCCAGCAGCCAAGATCTGGCTGGTACCTACGAGCAGTACTTC
v_call: TRBV5-4; j_call: TRBJ2-3; d_call: NA; clone_size: NA; cdr3_aa: CASSLGTLDTQYF; cdr3_nt: TGTGCCAGCAGCTTGGGGACGTTGGATACGCAGTATTTT
v_call: TRBV30; j_call: TRBJ2-7; d_call: NA; clone_size: once; cdr3_aa: CAWGRRVYEQYF; cdr3_nt: TGTGCCTGGGGACGTCGGGTCTACGAGCAGTACTTC
v_call: TRBV19; j_call: TRBJ2-7; d_call: TRBD1; clone_size: NA; cdr3_aa: CASSIARGLPYEQYF; cdr3_nt: TGTGCCAGTAGTATAGCCAGGGGGCTCCCCTACGAGCAGTACTTC
v_call: TRBV5-4; j_call: TRBJ1-1; d_call: NA; clone_size: few; cdr3_aa: CASSLEQIEAFF; cdr3_nt: TGTGCCAGCAGCTTGGAACAGATTGAAGCTTTCTTT
v_call: TRBV4-1; j_call: TRBJ2-7; d_call: NA; clone_size: once; cdr3_aa: CASSQGSAGPSSYEQYF; cdr3_nt: TGCGCCAGCAGCCAAGGTTCGGCCGGCCCGAGCTCCTACGAGCAGTACTTC
v_call: TRBV11-2; j_call: TRBJ1-3; d_call: NA; clone_size: NA; cdr3_aa: CASSLDLRRMTGRNTIYF; cdr3_nt: TGTGCCAGCAGCTTAGATCTTCGAAGGATGACAGGAAGAAACACCATATATTTT
v_call: TRBV6-5; j_call: TRBJ2-7; d_call: NA; clone_size: NA; cdr3_aa: CASSPRVSYEQYF; cdr3_nt: TGTGCCAGCAGTCCGCGGGTTTCCTACGAGCAGTACTTC
v_call: TRBV29-1; j_call: TRBJ2-7; d_call: TRBD1; clone_size: NA; cdr3_aa: CSVRSGTGAEQYF; cdr3_nt: TGCAGCGTTCGCAGCGGGACAGGGGCCGAGCAGTACTTC
v_call: TRBV5-1; j_call: TRBJ1-1; d_call: NA; clone_size: NA; cdr3_aa: CASKEGRMNTEAFF; cdr3_nt: TGCGCCAGCAAAGAGGGACGGATGAACACTGAAGCTTTCTTT
v_call: TRBV11-1; j_call: TRBJ1-2; d_call: NA; clone_size: few; cdr3_aa: CASSYGQNYGYTF; cdr3_nt: TGTGCCAGCAGCTACGGACAGAACTATGGCTACACCTTC
v_call: TRBV6-1; j_call: TRBJ1-2; d_call: NA; clone_size: NA; cdr3_aa: CASSEGNWDRYGYTF; cdr3_nt: TGTGCCAGCAGTGAAGGTAATTGGGACCGCTATGGCTACACCTTC